This TCR beta chain was sequenced during a study of blood T cell repertoires in COVID-19. Looking at the study overall: Some COVID-19 samples were acute and others convalescent; all came from the United States, Italy and Spain. Nucleic acid was either cDNA or gDNA, and it came from T cells, B-cell-depleted T cells, or PBMCs.

The V gene end was trimmed by 4 bases and the J gene end by 5 bases; junction bases not matched to a gene: 8. The CDR3 has 14 residues. Germline V gene lookup returns CDR1 SGHKS and CDR2 YYEKEE (reference sequence). Methods used by the authors: Estimation of nucleated cell counts was performed using reference gene primer amplification. The table came from immunoSEQ multiplex PCR; TCRdb's copy has only in-frame clones and leaves some out. That table is the source of V, J and clone size, and D and trimming were worked out from the DNA. The sample has 200,000 to 250,000 clones; approximately 83% are singletons. Patients at the Seattle site were enrolled during active infection and followed longitudinally.

The V call is TRBV5-5, the J call TRBJ2-7, with 8 nucleotides matching TRBD2. The sample comprised peripheral blood. The TCR sequence derives from a woman aged 25 to 39 with COVID-19, enrolled during active disease. The CDR3 sequence: CASSRLLADHEQYF. CDR3 DNA sequence: TGTGCCAGCAGCCGACTACTAGCGGACCACGAGCAGTACTTC.